These 30 T cell receptor beta chains came from one sample sequenced in a study of OX40 agonist ivuxolimab in advanced cancers. This table comes from immunoSEQ multiplex PCR, and its TCRdb copy is limited to in-frame clones, with some not included. The sample has more than 80,000 clones, 70% to 90% seen once; the top ten hold 0.72%. The starting material was CD4+ or CD8+ T cells sorted from blood, obtained in a trial of the OX40 agonist ivuxolimab. These receptors were collected from an adult with an advanced solid tumor such as melanoma, head and neck, liver or kidney cancer.

This clone was seen just once. The chain has TRBV30 and TRBJ1-4; the match to TRBD1 covers 7 bases. Trimming took 5 bases from V and 2 from J; bases not matched to a gene: 5. Germline CDR1 reads GTSNPN; CDR2 reads SVGIG (reference sequence). The CDR3 covers 14 residues. The CDR3 loop reads CAWGTAATNEKLFF. The CDR3, as DNA: TGTGCCTGGGGGACAGCCGCCACTAATGAAAAACTGTTTTTT.

Only one count was recorded for this clone. The rearrangement uses TRBV4-1 and TRBJ2-7; 7 positions match TRBD1. CDR1 is MGHRA, CDR2 YSYEKL, per germline. J lost 0 bases, V lost 6 bases, and 5 bases had no gene match. There are 14 residues in the CDR3. CDR3 in amino acids: CASRGQSGSYEQYF. The CDR3 DNA follows: TGCGCCAGCAGGGGACAGTCGGGCTCCTACGAGCAGTACTTC.

The rearrangement joins TRBV19 to TRBJ1-4, with TRBD1 identical over 9 bases. This CDR3 comprises 15 residues. Unmatched junction bases numbered 10, after V lost 6 bases and J lost 8 bases. Germline V gene data show CDR1 as LNHDA and CDR2 as SQIVND (reference sequence). CDR3 in amino acids: CASSRLGQGDEKLFF. The DNA of the CDR3 is TGTGCCAGTAGCAGATTGGGACAGGGCGACGAAAAACTGTTTTTT.

This sequence joins TRBV11-3 and TRBJ2-7; TRBD2 matches at 10 bases. The V gene end was trimmed by 1 base and the J gene end by 5 bases; junction bases not matched to a gene: 5. The CDR3 is 15 residues long. Germline values: CDR1 SGHNT, CDR2 YENEEA. The chain's CDR3 is CASSLGTSGIDEQYF. The CDR3 nucleotides are TGTGCCAGCAGCTTAGGAACTAGCGGGATCGACGAGCAGTACTTC.

CDR3 DNA: TGTGCCAGCAGTGAGGGGGTAAATCGCGAGCAGTACTTC. It translates to CASSEGVNREQYF. This chain uses TRBV2 with TRBJ2-7, with D perhaps TRBD1 or TRBD2 (5 bases each). Trimming took off 3 bases at V and 6 bases at J, with 12 bases between the two ends. Germline CDR1 SNHLY, CDR2 FYNNEI. The CDR3 covers 13 residues.

This clone was picked up many times. V usage is TRBV5-1 and J usage is TRBJ2-1, with 9 bases lining up with TRBD2. The CDR3 totals 15 residues. The V gene's germline CDR1 is SGHRS and CDR2 YFSETQ. V trimming: 0 bases; J trimming: 11 bases; junction bases outside the gene matches: 9. CDR3 nucleotide sequence: TGCGCCAGCAGCTTGGGAAGCGGGGGGCCCGATCAGCAGTTCTTC. Residues: CASSLGSGGPDQQFF.

The table lists this clone with a few counts. The V gene is TRBV4-1, the J gene TRBJ2-2; D is perhaps TRBD1 (6 bases). Trimming stripped 4 bases from V and 3 bases from J, with 18 bases between. In germline, CDR1 is MGHRA, CDR2 YSYEKL. The CDR3 consists of 17 residues. CDR3 DNA sequence: TGCGCCAGCAGCCGCATGGGACACTCTCAGGACACCGGGGAGCTGTTTTTT. As protein: CASSRMGHSQDTGELFF.

The gene calls are TRBV5-8 and TRBJ2-7; the match to TRBD1 covers 7 bases. Germline CDR1 and CDR2: SGHTS and YDEGEE. J gave up 10 bases and V 0 bases, and 7 bases lay outside the gene matches. The CDR3 has 13 residues. DNA for the CDR3: TGTGCCAGCAGCTTGGCCCATAGACAGGGACAGTACTTC. It is translated as CASSLAHRQGQYF.

The chain couples TRBV9 to TRBJ1-2, with D tentatively TRBD1 (5 bases). CDR1 and CDR2 from the germline V gene are SGDLS and YYNGEE. V was clipped by 1 base and J by 4 bases, with 17 bases between them. The CDR3 covers 16 residues. The CDR3 DNA follows: TGTGCCAGCAGCGTACAATCGGCTGGGGGTCCCTATGGCTACACCTTC. Translated, it gives CASSVQSAGGPYGYTF.

A single count supports this clone. The rearrangement links TRBV30 to TRBJ2-3; no clear D gene. The CDR3 spans 11 residues. Germline V lookup: CDR1 GTSNPN, CDR2 SVGIG (reference sequence). V lost 6 bases and J lost 6, with 10 bases in between. The DNA of the CDR3 is TGTGCCTGTAGGTTTTCGGATACGCAGTATTTT. It encodes CACRFSDTQYF. Variable domain in full (rest from reference TRBV30 and TRBJ2-3): SQTIHQWPATLVQPVGSPLSLECTVEGTSNPNLYWYRQAAGRGLQLLFYSVGIGQISSEVPQNLSASRPQDRQFILSSKKLLLSDSGFYLCACRFSDTQYFGPGTRLTVL.

The chain combines TRBV7-9 with TRBJ2-1; 9 bases are a match to TRBD2. This CDR3 region has 16 residues. The germline V gene encodes CDR1 SEHNR and CDR2 FQNEAQ (reference sequence). V dropped 2 bases and J dropped 10; count of bases not matched to a gene: 12. The CDR3, as DNA: TGTGCCAGCAGCTTATATTTAGCGGGAGATGTGGGGGAGCAGTTCTTC. This codes for CASSLYLAGDVGEQFF.

The V gene is TRBV5-1, the J gene TRBJ2-5, with a weak D call TRBD2 (5 bases). The CDR3 extends over 14 amino acids. The ends were cut back, 4 bases at V and 4 bases at J, with 14 bases in the middle. Looked up from germline, CDR1 is SGHRS and CDR2 is YFSETQ. CDR3 protein: CASSLAGAGETQYF. CDR3 nucleotides: TGCGCCAGCAGCCTGGCGGGCGCTGGAGAGACCCAGTACTTC.

This clone was seen a handful of times. V gene TRBV30 combines with J gene TRBJ2-2, with D possibly TRBD1 on 5 matching bases. Germline V gene data show CDR1 as GTSNPN and CDR2 as SVGIG (reference sequence). The CDR3 totals 17 residues. V lost 0 bases and J lost 6, with 20 bases in between. The CDR3 reads CAWSVQLPGSGSGELFF. The CDR3 region has the DNA TGTGCCTGGAGTGTACAACTCCCAGGGTCCGGGTCCGGGGAGCTGTTTTTT.

The rearrangement uses TRBV6-1 and TRBJ2-1, with TRBD2 matching over 12 bases. V trimming: 1 base; J trimming: 3 bases; junction bases outside the gene matches: 7. Germline V CDR1 and CDR2: MNHNS, SASEGT. The CDR3 spans 18 residues. The CDR3 region has the DNA TGTGCCAGCAGTGAAGGGCTAGCGGGGGGGAGAGTCTACAATGAGCAGTTCTTC. Translated: CASSEGLAGGRVYNEQFF.

CDR3 DNA sequence: TGCGCCAGCAGCCAAGACGTCGCTACGGGAACTTTCCCCACCGGGGAGCTGTTTTTT. As protein: CASSQDVATGTFPTGELFF. The gene calls are TRBV4-3 and TRBJ2-2; D may be TRBD2 (5 bases). The CDR3 is made up of 19 amino acids. CDR1 and CDR2 from the germline V gene are LGHNA and YSLEER. The germline V and J ends were trimmed by 0 bases and 4 bases, with 21 bases remaining between them.

The chain has TRBV19 and TRBJ2-3; D may correspond to TRBD1 or TRBD2 (6 bases each). Germline CDR1 reads LNHDA; CDR2 reads SQIVND (reference sequence). CDR3 length: 14 amino acids. The germline V and J ends were trimmed by 1 base and 4 bases, with 9 bases remaining between them. CDR3 protein: CASSIGGAADTQYF. The CDR3 region has the DNA TGTGCCAGTAGTATAGGGGGGGCTGCAGATACGCAGTATTTT.

V and J are TRBV2 and TRBJ2-1; D may match TRBD1 or TRBD2 (5 bases each). Trimming removed 9 bases from V and 5 bases from J, with 14 bases in between. This CDR3 is 13 amino acids long. Germline V gives CDR1 SNHLY, CDR2 FYNNEI. CDR3 amino acids: CASTLGTNNEQFF. In DNA, the CDR3 is TGTGCCAGTACACTCGGGACCAACAATGAGCAGTTCTTC.

V and J are TRBV18 and TRBJ2-7, with D possibly matching TRBD1 (5 bases). The CDR3 runs 12 residues. V dropped 3 bases and J dropped 6 bases, with 9 bases sitting between them. Germline CDR1 is KGHSH and CDR2 is LQKENI. CDR3 amino acids: CASSPFQGEQYF. The DNA for the CDR3 is TGTGCCAGCTCACCCTTCCAGGGCGAGCAGTACTTC.

V and J are TRBV2 and TRBJ1-2; no clear D gene. The CDR3 sequence is 13 residues long. Germline assignment: CDR1 SNHLY and CDR2 FYNNEI. Trimming removed 6 bases at V and 8 bases at J, with 16 bases between. CDR3 DNA sequence: TGTGCCAGCAGGGGTACCGAGGTTCAAGGCTACACCTTC. Its protein is CASRGTEVQGYTF.

The chain couples TRBV27 to TRBJ2-5, with TRBD1 identical over 10 bases. The germline gives CDR1 MNHEY, CDR2 SMNVEV (reference sequence). The CDR3 has 16 amino acids. The trim removed 6 bases at V and 5 bases at J, leaving 12 bases unmatched. The CDR3 sequence: CASSPSGDRGRETQYF. The CDR3 DNA follows: TGTGCCAGCAGCCCCTCGGGGGACAGGGGTCGGGAGACCCAGTACTTC.

This clone was seen only once. The J gene is TRBJ1-3, the V gene TRBV30; D might be TRBD1 (5 bases). Trimming took 4 bases from V and 2 from J, leaving 15 bases between them. The CDR3 consists of 15 residues. In germline, CDR1 is GTSNPN, CDR2 SVGIG (reference sequence). The chain's CDR3 is CAWTLKGIPGNTIYF. The DNA for the CDR3 is TGTGCCTGGACCCTGAAGGGGATCCCTGGAAACACCATATATTTT.

The gene calls are TRBV10-3 and TRBJ2-1; D is perhaps TRBD1 (5 bases). Trimming cost V 0 bases and J 6 bases, with 9 bases left between them. The CDR3 covers 14 residues. Germline V gives CDR1 ENHRY, CDR2 SYGVKD. This CDR3 reads CAISESWQGNEQFF. Written as DNA, the CDR3 is TGTGCCATCAGTGAGTCTTGGCAGGGCAATGAGCAGTTCTTC.

The chain carries TRBV6-6 and TRBJ1-2; D gene ambiguous. V was pared by 6 bases and J by 0 bases, with 14 bases between. The CDR3 spans 15 residues. Germline CDR1 and CDR2: MNHNY and SVGAGI (reference sequence). The CDR3 DNA reads TGTGCCAGCAGCCCCGGGCGGGGATCTAACTATGGCTACACCTTC. Its protein product is CASSPGRGSNYGYTF.

The V gene is TRBV21-1, the J gene TRBJ1-5; no check of the table's D call, TRBD1, against the DNA was made. TRBV21-1 is a pseudogene. This CDR3 comprises 14 residues. The CDR3 sequence: CASSGTFCYQPQHF. The CDR3 DNA is TGTGCCAGCTCCGGGACATTCTGTTATCAGCCCCAGCATTTT.

V and J are TRBV5-1 and TRBJ1-1; D is unresolved. In germline, CDR1 is SGHRS, CDR2 YFSETQ. The CDR3 spans 13 residues. The V end lost 1 base, the J end lost 7 bases, and 11 bases lay between the germline ends. Here the CDR3 reads CASSLPGKSEAFF. Written as DNA, the CDR3 is TGCGCCAGCAGCTTGCCGGGGAAGAGTGAAGCTTTCTTT.

About this clone itself: Its ends do not fully match the called genes, so a read error is possible. The V and J genes are TRBV5-1 and TRBJ2-7; no clear D gene. The CDR3 covers 16 residues. Germline CDR1 and CDR2: SGHRS and YFSETQ. CDR3 nucleotide sequence: TGCGCCAGCAACTTGGAGTTGGCGGACCCACCCTACGAGCAGTACTTC. Amino acids: CASNLELADPPYEQYF.

The chain has TRBV19 and TRBJ1-1; D possibly corresponds to TRBD1 (5 bases). The V end lost 6 bases, the J end lost 1 base, and 12 bases lay between the germline ends. The CDR3 consists of 14 residues. From germline, CDR1 is LNHDA and CDR2 SQIVND (reference sequence). Written as DNA, the CDR3 is TGTGCCAGTAGAGCCGGGACGGCGAACACTGAAGCTTTCTTT. It specifies CASRAGTANTEAFF. Full variable domain (remainder filled in from reference TRBV19 and TRBJ1-1): DGGITQSPKYLFRKEGQNVTLSCEQNLNHDAMYWYRQDPGQGLRLIYYSQIVNDFQKGDIAEGYSVSREKKESFPLTVTSAQKNPTAFYLCASRAGTANTEAFFGQGTRLTVV.

The genes are TRBV21-1 and TRBJ2-1; the tabulated D call, TRBD2, remains unverified against the DNA. TRBV21-1 corresponds to a pseudogene. The CDR3 has 20 amino acids. The DNA of the CDR3 is TGTGCCAGCAGCAACCCTAGGACTAGCGGGAGGGCCCTAGGTTACAATGAGCAGTTCTTC. Translating gives CASSNPRTSGRALGYNEQFF.

This chain connects TRBV4-3 to TRBJ1-1; TRBD1 agrees at 7 bases. The V gene's germline CDR1 is LGHNA and CDR2 YSLEER. Unmatched junction bases numbered 7, after V lost 3 bases and J lost 3 bases. This CDR3 region has 15 residues. The CDR3 reads CASSQGPTGDTEAFF. The CDR3 DNA reads as TGCGCCAGCAGCCAGGGCCCTACAGGGGACACTGAAGCTTTCTTT.

CDR3: CASSYDRSATNEKLFF. CDR3 coding DNA: TGTGCCAGCAGTTACGACAGGAGTGCAACTAATGAAAAACTGTTTTTT. The genes are TRBV6-6 and TRBJ1-4; D may be TRBD1 (6 bases). This CDR3 has 16 amino acids. Trimming removed 2 bases from V and 0 bases from J, with 10 bases in between. CDR1 and CDR2 from the germline V gene are MNHNY and SVGAGI (reference sequence).